Below are 26 T cell receptor beta chains sequenced from a single sample in a study of cytomegalovirus exposure and HLA in healthy donors. Only in-frame clones appear in the TCRdb table, and some are missing; sequencing was by immunoSEQ multiplex PCR. This sample has roughly 120,000 clones; 88% occur once, and the top ten carry 1.4%. Sequencing was done on a sample of PBMCs. These TCRs come from a woman between 25 and 40 years old in good health and CMV-seropositive.

The chain combines TRBV5-6 with TRBJ2-7; 10 bases match TRBD1. There are 15 residues in the CDR3. V dropped 3 bases and J dropped 3; count of bases not matched to a gene: 6. Germline V gene lookup returns CDR1 SGHDT and CDR2 YYEEEE. The CDR3 nucleotides are TGTGCCAGCAGCTCACCGGGACAGGGGAACTACGAGCAGTACTTC. It translates to CASSSPGQGNYEQYF.

CDR3 sequence: CASSQPPGQPQHF. In DNA, the CDR3 is TGCGCCAGCAGCCAACCCCCGGGACAGCCCCAGCATTTT. V and J are TRBV4-1 and TRBJ1-5; D gene unclear. The V and J ends lost 2 bases and 7 bases respectively, with 9 bases between them. The germline gives CDR1 MGHRA, CDR2 YSYEKL. This CDR3 region has 13 residues.

The chain couples TRBV13 to TRBJ2-3, with 8 bases aligning to TRBD2. Germline assignment: CDR1 PRHDT and CDR2 FYEKMQ (reference sequence). Germline trimming cut 2 bases from V and 4 bases from J; bases unmatched to any gene: 11. The CDR3 extends over 17 amino acids. The CDR3 here is CASSLYLTGGLADTQYF. The CDR3 nucleotides are TGTGCCAGCAGCTTATATCTCACGGGGGGGCTCGCAGATACGCAGTATTTT.

This clone showed up just once. The chain links TRBV19 to TRBJ2-7; no clear D gene. Trimming took 5 bases from V and 2 from J, leaving 16 bases between them. Germline CDR1 and CDR2: LNHDA and SQIVND (reference sequence). The CDR3 sequence is 15 residues long. The CDR3 DNA is TGTGCCAGTAGTCCCGCGGCGGCTACACCCTACGAGCAGTACTTC. This gives the protein CASSPAAATPYEQYF.

The chain links TRBV15 to TRBJ1-2; the match to TRBD1 covers 12 bases. This CDR3 is built from 14 residues. V was pared by 2 bases and J by 8 bases, with 3 bases of the junction left unmatched. The germline V gene has CDR1 LNHNV and CDR2 YYDKDF (reference sequence). In DNA, the CDR3 is TGTGCCACCAGCAGACCGGGACAGGGGGCGGGCTACACCTTC. Translation gives CATSRPGQGAGYTF.

This clone was detected a few times. V gene TRBV2 combines with J gene TRBJ1-2; TRBD1 is a possible D gene (5 bases). The CDR3 has 14 amino acids. The germline CDR1 and CDR2 sequences are SNHLY and FYNNEI. V shed 7 bases and J shed 0 bases, with 12 bases lying between them. In DNA form, the CDR3 reads TGTGCCAGCATTAAGACAGAGTCTAACTATGGCTACACCTTC. This translates into CASIKTESNYGYTF.

V and J are TRBV19 and TRBJ2-7, with 8 positions matching TRBD1. The CDR3 is 15 amino acids. Germline V CDR1 and CDR2: LNHDA, SQIVND (reference sequence). V lost 6 bases, J lost 6 bases, and 13 bases stayed unmatched. DNA for the CDR3: TGTGCCAGTAGCATCCCGGGGCAGGGGGCGTCCGAGCAGTACTTC. It encodes CASSIPGQGASEQYF.

The V gene is TRBV5-1, the J gene TRBJ1-2, with D possibly matching TRBD1 (5 bases). Germline V gene lookup returns CDR1 SGHRS and CDR2 YFSETQ. Deletions cut 4 bases from V and 2 bases from J, with 12 bases between. The CDR3 is made up of 14 amino acids. CDR3 DNA: TGCGCCAGCAGCCCGGGGGGAGGAAACTATGGCTACACCTTC. It is translated as CASSPGGGNYGYTF.

This clone was seen a handful of times. The chain couples TRBV7-9 to TRBJ1-5, with D perhaps matching TRBD1 (6 bases). Germline CDR1 reads SEHNR; CDR2 reads FQNEAQ (reference sequence). CDR3 length equals 16 residues. Trimming cost V 5 bases and J 2 bases, with 16 bases left between them. As DNA, the CDR3 is TGTGCCAGCAGCCATTCCGGGGGGGGCGGCAATCAGCCCCAGCATTTT. As protein: CASSHSGGGGNQPQHF. Drawing the rest from reference TRBV7-9 and TRBJ1-5, the complete variable domain is DTGVSQNPRHKITKRGQNVTFRCDPISEHNRLYWYRQTLGQGPEFLTYFQNEAQLEKSRLLSDRFSAERPKGSFSTLEIQRTEQGDSAMYLCASSHSGGGGNQPQHFGDGTRLSIL.

The rearrangement uses TRBV5-6 and TRBJ2-1; D is possibly TRBD2 (5 bases). Germline V lookup: CDR1 SGHDT, CDR2 YYEEEE. The CDR3 has 15 amino acids. Trimming cost V 0 bases and J 4 bases, with 11 bases left between them. The CDR3 DNA reads as TGTGCCAGCAGCTTGGGGGCTAGCCGGTACAATGAGCAGTTCTTC. As protein: CASSLGASRYNEQFF.

This sequence joins TRBV7-9 and TRBJ2-7; maybe TRBD1 (5 bases). V was cut by 4 bases and J by 0 bases, with 13 bases left in between. CDR3 length: 15 residues. CDR1 and CDR2 from the germline V gene are SEHNR and FQNEAQ (reference sequence). The CDR3 nucleotides read TGTGCCAGCAGCTATAGCTCGACAGCCTCCTACGAGCAGTACTTC. Protein product: CASSYSSTASYEQYF.

The chain couples TRBV7-2 to TRBJ2-7; 8 positions match TRBD2. Trimming removed 3 bases from V and 2 bases from J; junction bases left unmatched: 6. The germline V gene encodes CDR1 SGHTA and CDR2 FQGNSA. CDR3 length: 15 residues. CDR3 in amino acids: CASSFASGPTYEQYF. CDR3 sequence (DNA): TGTGCCAGCAGCTTTGCTAGCGGGCCGACCTACGAGCAGTACTTC.

The chain uses TRBV5-1 and TRBJ1-2, with unresolved D. The CDR3 consists of 14 residues. CDR1 SGHRS and CDR2 YFSETQ come from the germline V gene. V was clipped by 0 bases and J by 4 bases, with 10 bases between them. In DNA form, the CDR3 reads TGCGCCAGCAGCTTGGGACAATTTGCCTATGGCTACACCTTC. It is translated as CASSLGQFAYGYTF.

This clone was recorded only once. The gene calls are TRBV5-6 and TRBJ1-3, with 7 bases that match TRBD1. The CDR3 loop spans 14 amino acids. Germline CDR1 is SGHDT and CDR2 is YYEEEE. Losses at the gene ends were 3 bases for V and 6 bases for J; bases not matched to a gene: 6. As DNA, the CDR3 is TGTGCCAGCAGCTACCGGGACAGTGAAAACACCATATATTTT. Translated: CASSYRDSENTIYF.

This sequence joins TRBV5-4 and TRBJ2-3; possible D gene TRBD1, 5 bases. The germline CDR1 and CDR2 sequences are SGHNT and YYREEE (reference sequence). The CDR3 is 13 residues long. The ends were cut back, 4 bases at V and 2 bases at J, with 8 bases in the middle. In DNA form, the CDR3 reads TGTGCCAGCAGCGAACAGGTCACAGATACGCAGTATTTT. This translates into CASSEQVTDTQYF. The whole variable domain, remainder taken from reference TRBV5-4 and TRBJ2-3, is ETGVTQSPTHLIKTRGQQVTLRCSSQSGHNTVSWYQQALGQGPQFIFQYYREEENGRGNFPPRFSGLQFPNYSSELNVNALELDDSALYLCASSEQVTDTQYFGPGTRLTVL.

The rearrangement joins TRBV27 to TRBJ2-7; 7 bases are shared with TRBD1. V dropped 5 bases and J dropped 6; count of bases not matched to a gene: 13. The germline V gene encodes CDR1 MNHEY and CDR2 SMNVEV (reference sequence). The CDR3 runs to 15 residues. The CDR3 coding sequence is TGTGCCAGCAGTGCGAACAGGGGAAGGACGGGCGAGCAGTACTTC. Translated, it gives CASSANRGRTGEQYF.

V is TRBV11-2 and J is TRBJ2-7, with D tentatively TRBD2 (5 bases). CDR1 is SGHAT, CDR2 FQNNGV, per germline. V lost 6 bases and J lost 0, with 18 bases in between. The CDR3 is 16 amino acids. CDR3 sequence: CASRGVGPSLSYEQYF. CDR3 sequence (DNA): TGTGCCAGCAGAGGCGTGGGTCCTAGCCTCTCCTACGAGCAGTACTTC.

V and J are TRBV5-1 and TRBJ2-1, with TRBD1 identical over 10 bases. V lost 4 bases to trimming and J lost 7 bases; unmatched junction nucleotides: 8. The germline CDR1 and CDR2 sequences are SGHRS and YFSETQ. This CDR3 has 15 residues. The CDR3 is CASSTRGTGENEQFF. DNA of the CDR3: TGCGCCAGCAGCACCCGAGGGACAGGGGAAAATGAGCAGTTCTTC.

The chain recombines TRBV7-9 with TRBJ2-1; 11 bases align to TRBD2. The CDR3 is made up of 17 amino acids. Germline V gene lookup returns CDR1 SEHNR and CDR2 FQNEAQ (reference sequence). J was trimmed by 3 bases and V by 1 base; bases with no gene match: 5. The CDR3 is CASSLGSLAGDYNEQFF. CDR3 in DNA: TGTGCCAGCAGCTTAGGGTCACTAGCGGGGGACTACAATGAGCAGTTCTTC.

Here the CDR3 DNA reads TGTGCCAGCACCCGCGGGACAGGGTCCTACGAGCAGTACTTC. Its protein is CASTRGTGSYEQYF. This chain uses TRBV25-1 with TRBJ2-7, with TRBD1 matching over 9 bases. CDR1 and CDR2 (germline): MGHDK, SYGVNS. There are 14 residues in the CDR3. V lost 7 bases to trimming and J lost 1 base; unmatched junction nucleotides: 5.

This clone was counted only a few times. This sequence joins TRBV5-1 and TRBJ2-7; TRBD2 matches 7 bases. J lost 2 bases, V lost 1 base, and 6 bases had no gene match. CDR1 and CDR2 (germline): SGHRS, YFSETQ. This CDR3 has 15 residues. CDR3 protein: CASSLWASGTYEQYF. The CDR3 nucleotides read TGCGCCAGCAGCTTGTGGGCTAGCGGAACCTACGAGCAGTACTTC. The entire variable domain, with the rest obtained from reference TRBV5-1 and TRBJ2-7, is as follows: KAGVTQTPRYLIKTRGQQVTLSCSPISGHRSVSWYQQTPGQGLQFLFEYFSETQRNKGNFPGRFSGRQFSNSRSEMNVSTLELGDSALYLCASSLWASGTYEQYFGPGTRLTVT.

The table lists this clone with a few counts. The chain joins TRBV5-6 to TRBJ2-5; 11 bases map to TRBD2. From germline, CDR1 is SGHDT and CDR2 YYEEEE. The length of the CDR3 is 16 residues. Trimming at V came to 0 bases and at J to 5 bases, leaving 6 bases not matched to a gene. The CDR3 spells CASSLVASGGLETQYF. Here the CDR3 DNA reads TGTGCCAGCAGCTTGGTAGCTAGCGGGGGGTTGGAGACCCAGTACTTC.

The V gene is TRBV5-1, the J gene TRBJ1-1, with D possibly being TRBD1 (5 bases). There are 14 residues in the CDR3. Trimming left V 5 bases short and J 5 bases short, with 16 bases between. CDR1 is SGHRS, CDR2 YFSETQ, per germline. The CDR3 DNA is TGCGCCAGCAGAGCGGGACCTAAGGGGACTGAAGCTTTCTTT. Protein product: CASRAGPKGTEAFF.

V and J are TRBV7-3 and TRBJ1-5, with D maybe TRBD1 (5 bases). The CDR3 extends over 14 amino acids. In germline, CDR1 is SGHTA, CDR2 FQGTGA. V was clipped by 2 bases and J by 4 bases, with 9 bases between them. The CDR3 region has the DNA TGTGCCAGCAGCTTAGGGGGGATAAATCAGCCCCAGCATTTT. Translated: CASSLGGINQPQHF.

This chain uses TRBV2 with TRBJ1-2; tentative D call: TRBD1 (6 bases). Trimming left V 3 bases short and J 2 bases short, with 10 bases between. Per germline, CDR1 SNHLY and CDR2 FYNNEI. The CDR3 totals 14 residues. The CDR3 sequence: CASSDGQGNYGYTF. The CDR3 DNA follows: TGTGCCAGCAGTGATGGGCAGGGGAACTATGGCTACACCTTC.

This chain links TRBV5-1 with TRBJ2-1; 12 bases are shared with TRBD1. The CDR3 consists of 15 residues. J gave up 6 bases and V 0 bases, and 1 base lay outside the gene matches. Germline CDR1 is SGHRS and CDR2 is YFSETQ. The CDR3 coding sequence is TGCGCCAGCAGCTTGGCGGGACAGGGGGCCAATGAGCAGTTCTTC. It translates to CASSLAGQGANEQFF.